This entry features one T cell receptor beta chain sequence. The antigen this receptor binds is unknown. No base quality information exists; no much larger clone differs at one position. The library was built by means of PCR. Sequencing used an Illumina HiSeq 2500. To reduce PCR and sequencing biases, unique molecular identifiers were built into the TCR beta cDNA libraries. Every 1 to 10 million input T cells yielded roughly 0.5 million cDNA molecules, meaning each molecule approximated one T cell. The patient libraries were prepared and sequenced with the same protocol used for the earlier healthy control dataset. Samples belonging to the same batch were prepared together, multiplexed and sequenced on a shared HiSeq lane. Under the source paper's analysis protocol: MIGEC handled the raw barcoded reads, throwing out single-read molecular identifier groups before consensus assembly and CDR3 extraction. Clonotype tables were post-analysed with VDJtools, and diversity was normalized by down-sampling all datasets to the smallest sample size. To correct batch-related cross-sample contamination, repertoire overlap clustering matched CDR3 amino acid sequences but not nucleotide sequences. The public reads were reanalyzed by TCRdb: fastp trimming at Q25, MiXCR alignment, in-frame beta chains only. Merged by CDR3 protein, the rows form single entries marked with the most common genes and DNA. The V and J calls, along with clone size, are taken from TCRdb and not from the paper's own processing. The sample yields hundreds of thousands of distinct CDR3 sequences; approximately 50% were counted once. The top ten constitute about 4.8% of the sample.

These data originate in a study of post-analysis software for immune sequencing data (dated by TCRdb to between 2014 and 2017). Broadly, across the study: Disease courses on record covered relapsing-remitting, secondary progressive and progressive-relapsing multiple sclerosis, though some patients had no subtype annotation. Patient repertoires were compared against about twelve previously published healthy control repertoires from donors aged 6 to 25 years. A subset of samples was prepared in parallel using single-end sample barcoding, then pooled and co-amplified after Illumina adapter ligation.

What the research found in general, with its limitations: The multiple sclerosis patient group was slightly younger than the control group. Patients showed significantly higher frequencies than controls for 4 or 5 TRBV segments, among them TRBV5-6, TRBV5-1 and TRBV20-1. Multiple sclerosis patients had significantly lower normalized Chao1 diversity than controls, a result that suggests substantial peripheral T-cell clonal expansion. Direct clustering with F measure revealed strong co-clustering of samples prepared in the same batch, which led to a batch-effect correction.

TCR beta repertoires were profiled from peripheral blood of under 15 young patients with multiple sclerosis to demonstrate the VDJtools post-analysis software. The multiple sclerosis patients were children and adolescents ranging in age from roughly 6 to 16 years. Sequences SGHDT (CDR1) and YYEEEE (CDR2) are obtained from the germline V gene. At the junction V is shortened by 0 bases and J by 1 base, with 9 bases in between. The CDR3 contains 15 residues, cysteine and phenylalanine counted. Kept here is only the CDR3 DNA, which spans 45 bases and is read in frame from base 1. The chain links TRBV5-6 with TRBJ2-3, with the D gene too uncertain to name. This clonotype was sampled from a girl aged 5-17 years with multiple sclerosis. Sequencing was performed on blood. The nucleotide sequence is given as TGTGCCAGCAGCTTGGTGAATACGGGCACAGATACGCAGTATTTT. It translates as CASSLVNTGTDTQYF.